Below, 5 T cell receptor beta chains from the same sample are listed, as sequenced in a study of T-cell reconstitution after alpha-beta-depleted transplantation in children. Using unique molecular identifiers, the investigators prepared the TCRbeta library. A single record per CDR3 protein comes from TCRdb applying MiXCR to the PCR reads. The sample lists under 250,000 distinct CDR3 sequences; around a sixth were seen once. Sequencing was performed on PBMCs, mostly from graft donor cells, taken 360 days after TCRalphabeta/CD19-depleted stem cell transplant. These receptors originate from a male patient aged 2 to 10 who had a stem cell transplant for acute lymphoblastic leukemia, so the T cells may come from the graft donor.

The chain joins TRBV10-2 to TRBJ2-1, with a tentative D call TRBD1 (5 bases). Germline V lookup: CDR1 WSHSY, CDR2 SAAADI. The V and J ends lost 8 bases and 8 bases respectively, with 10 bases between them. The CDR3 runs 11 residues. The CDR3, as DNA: TGCGCCAGCCGAAAGGGGTATGAGCAGTTCTTC. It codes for CASRKGYEQFF.

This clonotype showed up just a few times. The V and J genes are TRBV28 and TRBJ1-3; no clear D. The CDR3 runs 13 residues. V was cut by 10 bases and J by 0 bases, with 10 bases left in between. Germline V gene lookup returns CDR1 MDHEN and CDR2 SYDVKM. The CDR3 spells CATTRSSGNTIYF. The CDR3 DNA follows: TGTGCCACCACGAGGAGCTCTGGAAACACCATATATTTT.

This CDR3 reads CSAPPWAGGANQPQHF. The CDR3 DNA reads as TGCAGTGCCCCCCCATGGGCGGGGGGGGCCAATCAGCCCCAGCATTTT. The J gene is TRBJ1-5, the V gene TRBV20-1; TRBD1 might be the D (6 bases). CDR1 and CDR2 from the germline V gene are DFQATT and SNEGSKA (reference sequence). Trimming took 6 bases from V and 3 from J, leaving 21 bases between them. This CDR3 comprises 16 residues.

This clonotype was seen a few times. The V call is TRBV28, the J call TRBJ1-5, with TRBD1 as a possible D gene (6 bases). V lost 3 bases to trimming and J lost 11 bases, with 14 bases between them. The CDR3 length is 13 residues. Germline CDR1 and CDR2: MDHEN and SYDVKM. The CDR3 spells CASSFRGLQTQHF. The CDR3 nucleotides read TGTGCCAGCAGTTTTCGGGGGCTGCAGACCCAGCATTTT. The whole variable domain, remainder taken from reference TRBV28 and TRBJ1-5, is DVKVTQSSRYLVKRTGEKVFLECVQDMDHENMFWYRQDPGLGLRLIYFSYDVKMKEKGDIPEGYSVSREKKERFSLILESASTNQTSMYLCASSFRGLQTQHFGDGTRLSIL.

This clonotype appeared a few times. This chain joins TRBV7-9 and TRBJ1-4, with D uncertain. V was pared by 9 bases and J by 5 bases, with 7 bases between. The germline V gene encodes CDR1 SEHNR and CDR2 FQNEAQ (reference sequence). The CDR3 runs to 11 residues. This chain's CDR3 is CASESNEKLFF. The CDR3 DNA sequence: TGTGCCAGTGAGTCGAATGAAAAACTGTTTTTT.